The clone carrying this T cell receptor (beta chain) has ten or more counts. The antigen is not known. The data were taken from a study of response to subunit inactivated influenza vaccine. Broader study findings: Authors suggested seasonal influenza vaccinations each recruit few new T cells.

MiXCR, run by TCRdb on the RT-PCR reads, gives a single entry per CDR3 protein. Among a few hundred thousand distinct CDR3 sequences listed, just over 20% were seen once. Germline assignment: CDR1 DFQATT and CDR2 SNEGSKA (reference sequence). The V end lost 3 bases, the J end lost 8 bases, and 11 bases lay between the germline ends. The CDR3 runs to 12 residues. Sequenced material: PBMCs from blood, taken approximately 22 months after vaccination. The chain has TRBV20-1 and TRBJ1-5, with no clear D. This clonotype was sampled from a man aged 50 to 69 who received an inactivated influenza vaccine. CDR3 sequence: CSASRSSEPQHF. The DNA for the CDR3 is TGCAGTGCTAGTAGGTCCTCCGAGCCCCAGCATTTT.